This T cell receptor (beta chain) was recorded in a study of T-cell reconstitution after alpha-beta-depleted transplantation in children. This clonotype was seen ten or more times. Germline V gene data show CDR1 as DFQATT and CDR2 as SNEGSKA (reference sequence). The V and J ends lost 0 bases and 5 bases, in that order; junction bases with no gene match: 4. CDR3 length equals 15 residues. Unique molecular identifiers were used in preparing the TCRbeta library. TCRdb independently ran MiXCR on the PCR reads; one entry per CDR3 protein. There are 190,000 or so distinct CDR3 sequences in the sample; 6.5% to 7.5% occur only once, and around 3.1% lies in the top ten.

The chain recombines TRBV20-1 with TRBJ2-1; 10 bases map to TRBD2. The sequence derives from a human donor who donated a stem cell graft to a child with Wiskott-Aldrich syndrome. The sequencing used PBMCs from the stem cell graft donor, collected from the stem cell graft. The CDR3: CSARDPTSGNNEQFF. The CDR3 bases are TGCAGTGCTAGAGATCCCACTAGCGGGAACAATGAGCAGTTCTTC.